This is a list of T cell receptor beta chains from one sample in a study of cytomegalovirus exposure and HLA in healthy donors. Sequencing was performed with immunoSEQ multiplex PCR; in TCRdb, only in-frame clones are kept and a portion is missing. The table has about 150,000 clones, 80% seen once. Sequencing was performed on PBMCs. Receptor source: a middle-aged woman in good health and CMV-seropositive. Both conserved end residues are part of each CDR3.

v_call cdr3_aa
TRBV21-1 CASSRTSEAFF
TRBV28 CASSLPGQSYEQYF
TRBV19 CASSTRDSSPQHF
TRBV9 CASSARPGLAGFTDTQYF
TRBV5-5 CASSFQGYSGNTIYF
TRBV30 CAWSMSGLRDTQYF
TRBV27 CVLMEGRTGGLSNQPQHF
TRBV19 CASTGVAVGGETQYF
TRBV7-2 CASSLVVSGNTIYF
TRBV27 CASSLFGTGMNEQFF
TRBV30 CAWGSGSPGETQYF
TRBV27 CASSLPGGNTEAFF
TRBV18 CASSSTAGGGETQYF
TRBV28 CASSTQGLAGRIEQFF
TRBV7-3 CASSPARTSLDTQYF
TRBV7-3 CASSPGTLNTGELFF
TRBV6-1 CASSSVSYEQYF
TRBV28 CASSRRTGGSNEQFF
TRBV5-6 CASSFGKDSLYEQYF
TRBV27 CASSSLSPDRGRNYGYTF
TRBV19 CASSIPGLSDTQYF
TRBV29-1 CSVVLGTGTGGETQYF